The 23 T cell receptor beta chains below all came from one sample that was sequenced in a study of T-cell reconstitution after alpha-beta-depleted transplantation in children. For TCRbeta, the library was prepared with unique molecular identifiers. MiXCR, applied by TCRdb to the PCR reads, yields one record per CDR3 protein. The sample includes 450,000 to 600,000 distinct CDR3 sequences, roughly 10% of them seen just once. Material: PBMCs, obtained before TCRalphabeta/CD19-depleted stem cell transplant. The receptors derive from a child aged 2 to 9 with inherited bone marrow failure, due to receive a stem cell transplant.

This clonotype has only a few counts. This chain joins TRBV20-1 and TRBJ1-6; 9 bases line up with TRBD1. V lost 6 bases and J lost 8; bases outside the gene matches: 8. The length of the CDR3 is 14 residues. The germline V gene has CDR1 DFQATT and CDR2 SNEGSKA (reference sequence). CDR3 sequence: CSASPGQGYSPLHF. The CDR3 DNA follows: TGCAGTGCGTCCCCGGGACAGGGTTATTCACCCCTCCACTTT.

With respect to this clonotype: A much larger clone sits a single nucleotide away, making a read error possible. The V call is TRBV20-1, the J call TRBJ2-7, with D hard to call. The CDR3 contains 16 residues. The germline CDR1 and CDR2 sequences are DFQATT and SNEGSKA (reference sequence). V lost 0 bases and J 0 bases, leaving 15 bases between the germline ends. This CDR3 reads CSARDSSTVPSYEQYF. The CDR3 nucleotides are TGCAGTGCTAGAGATTCAAGTACAGTGCCCTCCTACGAGCAGTACTTC.

This clonotype was counted a few times. The rearrangement joins TRBV7-2 to TRBJ2-3; 14 nucleotides match TRBD2. The CDR3 covers 16 residues. CDR1 and CDR2 from the germline V gene are SGHTA and FQGNSA. V trimming: 5 bases; J trimming: 4 bases; junction bases outside the gene matches: 5. The CDR3 loop is CASSQRLAGGADTQYF. The CDR3 DNA reads as TGTGCCAGCAGCCAACGACTAGCGGGAGGGGCAGATACGCAGTATTTT.

This rearrangement joins TRBV7-2 to TRBJ2-7, with 7 bases fitting TRBD1. The V gene's germline CDR1 is SGHTA and CDR2 FQGNSA. J gave up 0 bases and V 5 bases, and 13 bases lay outside the gene matches. This CDR3 spans 17 amino acids. The CDR3 region is CASSQPRGQASSYEQYF. DNA for the CDR3: TGTGCCAGCAGCCAACCCCGTGGACAGGCTAGCTCCTACGAGCAGTACTTC.

Many counts were recorded for this clonotype. The genes are TRBV12-3 or TRBV12-4 and TRBJ1-5, with D hard to call. Trimming left V 8 bases short and J 3 bases short, with 5 bases between. CDR3 length: 11 residues. In DNA, the CDR3 is TGTGCCAGCGGGTTCAATCAGCCCCAGCATTTT. Amino acids: CASGFNQPQHF.

As to this clonotype: A junction end diverges from the germline sequence, so it may reflect a read error. The gene calls are TRBV20-1 and TRBJ2-7; D may be TRBD1 or TRBD2 (6 bases each). The CDR3 covers 14 residues. Germline assignment: CDR1 DFQATT and CDR2 SNEGSKA (reference sequence). The CDR3 bases are TGCAGTGCTAGTGTGCAGGGAGGACAGTACGAGCCGTACTTC. Its protein is CSASVQGGQYEPYF.

This clonotype was detected ten times or more. The V gene is TRBV6-6, the J gene TRBJ1-5; the match to TRBD1 covers 8 bases. This CDR3 is built from 13 residues. The germline gives CDR1 MNHNY, CDR2 SVGAGI (reference sequence). With V trimmed by 4 bases and J by 7 bases, 3 bases remained unmatched. The CDR3 loop reads CASSSQGAQPQHF. In nucleotides, the CDR3 is TGTGCCAGCAGTTCCCAGGGGGCCCAGCCCCAGCATTTT.

This clonotype was picked up a small number of times. The rearrangement joins TRBV5-5 to TRBJ1-2; D ambiguous. Per the germline V gene, CDR1 is SGHKS and CDR2 is YYEKEE (reference sequence). CDR3 size: 16 residues. Trimming removed 1 base at V and 2 bases at J, with 15 bases between. The CDR3 region has the DNA TGTGCCAGCAGCTTGAGTGTAATAGCACGGAACTATGGCTACACCTTC. Encoded protein: CASSLSVIARNYGYTF.

This clonotype was seen many times. The chain carries TRBV6-4 and TRBJ2-7; weak D call: TRBD2 (5 bases). V was clipped by 5 bases and J by 1 base, with 12 bases between them. Germline V gene lookup returns CDR1 MRHNA and CDR2 SNTAGT. The CDR3 loop spans 14 amino acids. CDR3 sequence (DNA): TGTGCCAGCAGTCGGACTGTCCCGTCCTACGAGCAGTACTTC. It encodes CASSRTVPSYEQYF.

The chain recombines TRBV7-2 with TRBJ2-3; D is unclear. The CDR3 extends over 12 amino acids. Trimming took off 3 bases at V and 6 bases at J, with 7 bases between the two ends. Germline V gene lookup returns CDR1 SGHTA and CDR2 FQGNSA. CDR3 amino acids: CASSFMGDTQYF. The CDR3 nucleotides read TGTGCCAGCAGCTTCATGGGTGATACGCAGTATTTT.

Ten or more counts support this clonotype. The CDR3 nucleotides are TGTGCCAGCAGCTTGAGGAGCGGGAACGAGCAGTACTTC. Protein: CASSLRSGNEQYF. J is TRBJ2-7 and V is TRBV5-5, with TRBD2 identical over 7 bases. The germline V gene has CDR1 SGHKS and CDR2 YYEKEE (reference sequence). The CDR3 loop spans 13 amino acids. The V gene end was trimmed by 1 base and the J gene end by 5 bases; junction bases not matched to a gene: 3.

The sample holds many counts of this clonotype. V gene TRBV25-1 combines with J gene TRBJ2-3; 11 positions match TRBD1. Germline V gene lookup returns CDR1 MGHDK and CDR2 SYGVNS. Trimming cost V 1 base and J 4 bases; bases outside gene matches: 1. The CDR3 totals 15 residues. The CDR3 bases are TGTGCCAGCAGTGAATGGACAGGGGGCGCAGATACGCAGTATTTT. This codes for CASSEWTGGADTQYF.

The chain couples TRBV7-2 to TRBJ2-7; a possible D gene is TRBD2 (5 bases). V was pared by 5 bases and J by 4 bases, with 12 bases between. CDR1 SGHTA and CDR2 FQGNSA come from the germline V gene. This CDR3 has 13 amino acids. This chain's CDR3 is CASSPRTYYEQYF. CDR3 nucleotide sequence: TGTGCCAGCAGCCCCCGGACTTATTACGAGCAGTACTTC.

This clonotype appeared many times. The chain uses TRBV6-1 and TRBJ1-2; TRBD1 matches 7 bases. The CDR3 extends over 13 amino acids. Looked up from germline, CDR1 is MNHNS and CDR2 is SASEGT. V shed 6 bases, J shed 4 bases, and the junction held 5 bases outside the gene matches. The CDR3, as DNA: TGTGCCAGCAGGCCGACAGGGATCTATGGCTACACCTTC. Protein: CASRPTGIYGYTF.

This clonotype has a count of ten or more. The rearrangement links TRBV5-1 to TRBJ2-5, with D perhaps being TRBD1 or TRBD2 (5 bases each). The CDR3 contains 15 residues. V lost 3 bases and J 5 bases, leaving 17 bases between the germline ends. Germline V gives CDR1 SGHRS, CDR2 YFSETQ. The CDR3 region is CASSSLTPEGETQYF. The CDR3 nucleotides read TGCGCCAGCAGCTCCCTAACCCCTGAGGGGGAGACCCAGTACTTC.

This clonotype was detected ten times or more. The rearrangement links TRBV29-1 to TRBJ2-5; D remains ambiguous. V was pared by 4 bases and J by 2 bases, with 8 bases between. The CDR3 is 12 amino acids. Looked up from germline, CDR1 is SQVTM and CDR2 is ANQGSEA. The CDR3 DNA reads as TGCAGCGTTGTCGAGAAGCAAGAGACCCAGTACTTC. Protein: CSVVEKQETQYF.

In this sample, this clonotype turned up many times. The chain employs TRBV19 and TRBJ2-7; 10 bases line up with TRBD2. The junction had 7 bases not matched to a gene; V was cut back by 5 bases and J by 3 bases. From germline, CDR1 is LNHDA and CDR2 SQIVND (reference sequence). The CDR3 contains 15 residues. For the CDR3, the DNA is TGTGCCAGTAGTCTCGCCGGGACTAGCGACTACGAGCAGTACTTC. Translating gives CASSLAGTSDYEQYF.

This clonotype was seen ten or more times. The rearrangement joins TRBV20-1 to TRBJ1-2, with 7 bases fitting TRBD1. The trim removed 6 bases at V and 8 bases at J, leaving 18 bases unmatched. The CDR3 spans 15 residues. CDR1 and CDR2 (germline): DFQATT, SNEGSKA (reference sequence). The CDR3 DNA follows: TGCAGTGCCTTCCTCACGACCGGGACAGATGTAGGCTACACCTTC. Protein: CSAFLTTGTDVGYTF.

At least ten counts were recorded for this clonotype. The J gene is TRBJ2-7, the V gene TRBV12-3 or TRBV12-4; D remains ambiguous. The V end lost 5 bases, the J end lost 0 bases, and 11 bases lay between the germline ends. This CDR3 has 14 residues. The CDR3 nucleotides are TGTGCCAGCAGTACCGGCAATCCCTCCTACGAGCAGTACTTC. This codes for CASSTGNPSYEQYF.

Many counts were recorded for this clonotype. This rearrangement joins TRBV7-8 to TRBJ2-1; 11 positions match TRBD2. Germline V lookup: CDR1 SGHVS, CDR2 FQNEAQ. The length of the CDR3 is 16 residues. V lost 2 bases, J lost 5 bases, and 5 bases stayed unmatched. The CDR3 region is CASSLKLAGVDNEQFF. The CDR3 bases are TGTGCCAGCAGCTTAAAACTAGCGGGAGTTGACAATGAGCAGTTCTTC.

Only a few counts were recorded for this clonotype. V and J are TRBV6-2 or TRBV6-3 and TRBJ2-2; D might be TRBD2 (5 bases). Germline loops: CDR1 MNHEY, CDR2 SVGEGT. V was trimmed by 5 bases and J by 4 bases, leaving 14 bases between them. The CDR3 has 15 residues. The CDR3 nucleotides read TGTGCCAGCAGTCCCAGGACTTATCTCACCGGGGAGCTGTTTTTT. Its translation: CASSPRTYLTGELFF.

This clonotype turned up a few times. J is TRBJ2-3 and V is TRBV30; 9 bases map to TRBD2. V lost 0 bases to trimming and J lost 3 bases; unmatched junction nucleotides: 7. Germline assignment: CDR1 GTSNPN and CDR2 SVGIG (reference sequence). The CDR3 consists of 16 residues. Here the CDR3 reads CAWSVGAGGLTDTQYF. In DNA form, the CDR3 reads TGTGCCTGGAGTGTTGGTGCGGGAGGGTTGACAGATACGCAGTATTTT.

There are many counts of this clonotype. The rearrangement links TRBV7-6 to TRBJ1-1; weak D call: TRBD1 (6 bases). Trimming cost V 5 bases and J 1 base, with 14 bases left between them. The CDR3 length is 15 residues. Germline-derived CDR1 and CDR2 are SGHVS and FNYEAQ. The CDR3 sequence is CASSLPTGRNTEAFF. DNA of the CDR3: TGTGCCAGCAGCCTCCCTACAGGGAGGAACACTGAAGCTTTCTTT.